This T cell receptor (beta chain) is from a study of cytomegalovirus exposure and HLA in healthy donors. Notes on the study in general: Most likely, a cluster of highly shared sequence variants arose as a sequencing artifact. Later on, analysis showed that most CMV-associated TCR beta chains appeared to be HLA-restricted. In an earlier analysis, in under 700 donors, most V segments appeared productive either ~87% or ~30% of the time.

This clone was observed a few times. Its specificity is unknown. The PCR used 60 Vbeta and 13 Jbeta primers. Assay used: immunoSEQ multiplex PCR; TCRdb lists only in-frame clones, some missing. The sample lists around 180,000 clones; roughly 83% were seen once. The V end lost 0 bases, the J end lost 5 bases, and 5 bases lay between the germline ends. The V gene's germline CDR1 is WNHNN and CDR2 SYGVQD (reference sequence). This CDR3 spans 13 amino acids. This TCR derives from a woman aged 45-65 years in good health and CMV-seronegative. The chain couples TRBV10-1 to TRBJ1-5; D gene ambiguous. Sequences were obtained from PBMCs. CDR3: CASSESVDQPQHF. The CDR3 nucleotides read TGCGCCAGCAGTGAGTCTGTCGATCAGCCCCAGCATTTT.